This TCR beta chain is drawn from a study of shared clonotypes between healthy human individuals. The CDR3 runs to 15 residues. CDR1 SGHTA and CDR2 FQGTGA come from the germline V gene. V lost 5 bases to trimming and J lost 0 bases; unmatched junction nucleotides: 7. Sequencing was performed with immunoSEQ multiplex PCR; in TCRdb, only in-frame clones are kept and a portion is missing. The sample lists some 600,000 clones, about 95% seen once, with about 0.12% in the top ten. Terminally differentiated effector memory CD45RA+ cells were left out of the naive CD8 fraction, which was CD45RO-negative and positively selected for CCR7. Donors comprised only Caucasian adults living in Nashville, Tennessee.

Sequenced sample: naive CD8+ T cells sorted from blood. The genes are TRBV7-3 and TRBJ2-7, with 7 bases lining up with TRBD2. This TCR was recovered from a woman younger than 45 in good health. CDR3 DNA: TGTGCCAGCAGCCCGTTTGGCGGGGGCTCCTACGAGCAGTACTTC. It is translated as CASSPFGGGSYEQYF. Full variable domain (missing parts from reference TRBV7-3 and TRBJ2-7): GAGVSQTPSNKVTEKGKYVELRCDPISGHTALYWYRQSLGQGPEFLIYFQGTGAADDSGLPNDRFFAVRPEGSVSTLKIQRTERGDSAVYLCASSPFGGGSYEQYFGPGTRLTVT.